The subject of this entry is one TCR beta chain. This sample is drawn from a study of blood T cell repertoires in COVID-19. CDR3 size: 13 residues. From germline, CDR1 is MGHDK and CDR2 SYGVNS. Trimming stripped 4 bases from V and 4 bases from J, with 10 bases between. Method: immunoSEQ multiplex PCR; TCRdb's copy keeps in-frame clones and lacks some. The data show under 450,000 clones, roughly 80% seen once. Sequences were obtained from PBMCs or T cells enriched from blood (not recorded which). The chain links TRBV25-1 to TRBJ1-1; D unclear. The TCR originated in a woman aged 50 to 65 who had recovered from COVID-19. The CDR3 DNA reads as TGTGCCAGCAGTGGCGGGATAGCCACTGAAGCTTTCTTT. This codes for CASSGGIATEAFF.